A selection of T cell receptor beta chains follows, all from one sample in a study of blood T cell repertoires in COVID-19. Data came from immunoSEQ multiplex PCR; TCRdb stores just in-frame clones and leaves some out. The repertoire consists of some 350,000 clones, with roughly 86% occurring once and the leading ten covering about 7.3%. The specimen was peripheral blood. These receptors were collected from a woman in her 70s with COVID-19, enrolled during active disease. CDR3s include the opening cysteine and the closing phenylalanine or tryptophan. Fields, in order: D gene, V gene, clone size, J gene, CDR3 DNA, CDR3 protein. D genes are given only for firm matches. Clone size is stated in some rows and not others, as once, few, many or a class when expanded.

d_gene: TRBD1; v_gene: TRBV28; abundance: .; j_gene: TRBJ2-3; CDR3nt: TGTGCCAGCAGTTTAGTACAGGGGACAGATACGCAGTATTTT; CDR3aa: CASSLVQGTDTQYF
d_gene: TRBD1; v_gene: TRBV2; abundance: .; j_gene: TRBJ2-7; CDR3nt: TGTGCCAGTGAGAATCGGGACAGGTTCGACGAGCAGTACTTC; CDR3aa: CASENRDRFDEQYF
d_gene: TRBD1; v_gene: TRBV24-1; abundance: few; j_gene: TRBJ2-5; CDR3nt: TGTGCCACCAGTGATCGGACAGGGGGCGTGCAAGAGACCCAGTACTTC; CDR3aa: CATSDRTGGVQETQYF
d_gene: .; v_gene: TRBV24-1; abundance: many; j_gene: TRBJ1-2; CDR3nt: TGTGCCACCAGTGATACACGGTCGGCAGGGCTCGGCCTCTATGGCTACACCTTC; CDR3aa: CATSDTRSAGLGLYGYTF
d_gene: .; v_gene: TRBV7-8; abundance: .; j_gene: TRBJ2-4; CDR3nt: TGTGCCAGCAGCTTTCCCGGTGGAAACATTCAGTACTTC; CDR3aa: CASSFPGGNIQYF
d_gene: .; v_gene: TRBV9; abundance: .; j_gene: TRBJ1-2; CDR3nt: TGTGCCAGCAGCGTCGACAGTAGCCTCTATGGCTACACCTTC; CDR3aa: CASSVDSSLYGYTF
d_gene: .; v_gene: TRBV19; abundance: .; j_gene: TRBJ1-2; CDR3nt: TGTGCCAGTAGTATGGGAGGGTTTGGCTACACCTTC; CDR3aa: CASSMGGFGYTF
d_gene: TRBD1; v_gene: TRBV7-2; abundance: .; j_gene: TRBJ1-2; CDR3nt: TGTGCCAGCAGTGATTTCGGGACAGGGTTGTATGGCTACACCTTC; CDR3aa: CASSDFGTGLYGYTF
d_gene: TRBD1; v_gene: TRBV7-2; abundance: .; j_gene: TRBJ1-5; CDR3nt: TGTGCCAGCAGCTTAGGACAGGGCAGCAATCAGCCCCAGCATTTT; CDR3aa: CASSLGQGSNQPQHF
d_gene: TRBD1; v_gene: TRBV3-1/TRBV3-2; abundance: few; j_gene: TRBJ1-2; CDR3nt: TGTGCCAGCAGCCAAGGGACAGGGAGTCGCTACACCTTC; CDR3aa: CASSQGTGSRYTF
d_gene: TRBD1; v_gene: TRBV5-6; abundance: once; j_gene: TRBJ1-2; CDR3nt: TGTGCCAGCAGCTTTGGGACAGGGAACTATGGCTACACCTTC; CDR3aa: CASSFGTGNYGYTF
d_gene: TRBD1; v_gene: TRBV28; abundance: .; j_gene: TRBJ1-2; CDR3nt: TGTGCCAGCAGGCCCCAGGGGGCCATAGGCTATGGCTACACCTTC; CDR3aa: CASRPQGAIGYGYTF
d_gene: .; v_gene: TRBV7-9; abundance: .; j_gene: TRBJ1-5; CDR3nt: TGTGCCAGCAGCCCAGACAATCAGCCCCAGCATTTT; CDR3aa: CASSPDNQPQHF
d_gene: TRBD2; v_gene: TRBV10-3; abundance: .; j_gene: TRBJ2-5; CDR3nt: TGTGCCATCAGTGACGGATCAGCGGGGGGGCAAGAGACCCAGTACTTC; CDR3aa: CAISDGSAGGQETQYF
d_gene: .; v_gene: TRBV20-1; abundance: once; j_gene: TRBJ1-2; CDR3nt: TGCAGTGCTGGCCCTCACGGGGGCTACACCTTC; CDR3aa: CSAGPHGGYTF
d_gene: TRBD1; v_gene: TRBV12-3/TRBV12-4; abundance: .; j_gene: TRBJ2-1; CDR3nt: TGTGCCAGCAGAGCGGGGACAGGGGGTCAGCAGTTCTTC; CDR3aa: CASRAGTGGQQFF
d_gene: .; v_gene: TRBV2; abundance: few; j_gene: TRBJ2-7; CDR3nt: TGTGCCAGCAGTTTAGGTGGGGAGGAGCAGTACTTC; CDR3aa: CASSLGGEEQYF
d_gene: TRBD1; v_gene: TRBV5-6; abundance: .; j_gene: TRBJ2-1; CDR3nt: TGTGCCAGCAGCTTGGGACAGGGTTACAATGAGCAGTTCTTC; CDR3aa: CASSLGQGYNEQFF
d_gene: TRBD1; v_gene: TRBV7-8; abundance: .; j_gene: TRBJ1-4; CDR3nt: TGTGCCAGCAGCTTAGGAGGGGGCATTAATGAAAAACTGTTTTTT; CDR3aa: CASSLGGGINEKLFF
d_gene: TRBD1; v_gene: TRBV11-2; abundance: .; j_gene: TRBJ2-5; CDR3nt: TGTGCCAGCACCTTGGGGACAGACCAAGAGACCCAGTACTTC; CDR3aa: CASTLGTDQETQYF
d_gene: .; v_gene: TRBV7-6; abundance: .; j_gene: TRBJ1-3; CDR3nt: TGTGCCAGCAGCTTAGGGCCAGGTGTCGGAAACACCATATATTTT; CDR3aa: CASSLGPGVGNTIYF
d_gene: TRBD2; v_gene: TRBV6-5; abundance: .; j_gene: TRBJ2-3; CDR3nt: TGTGCCAGCAGCTTAATCGGGGGGTCATATACGCAGTATTTT; CDR3aa: CASSLIGGSYTQYF
d_gene: TRBD1; v_gene: TRBV13; abundance: .; j_gene: TRBJ2-7; CDR3nt: TGTGCCAGCAGCTTGGGGGGACAGGGAAAGATAGGCGAGCAGTACTTC; CDR3aa: CASSLGGQGKIGEQYF
d_gene: .; v_gene: TRBV27; abundance: .; j_gene: TRBJ1-2; CDR3nt: TGTGCCAGCAGTTTCACTGGAGAGAAGATCTATGGCTACACCTTC; CDR3aa: CASSFTGEKIYGYTF
d_gene: TRBD1; v_gene: TRBV13; abundance: .; j_gene: TRBJ2-7; CDR3nt: TGTGCCAGCAGCATCGGACAGGGTGCCTACGAGCAGTACTTC; CDR3aa: CASSIGQGAYEQYF
d_gene: .; v_gene: TRBV27; abundance: .; j_gene: TRBJ1-2; CDR3nt: TGTGCCAGCAGTTTGAGGGGAGGGAGAGGCTACACCTTC; CDR3aa: CASSLRGGRGYTF
d_gene: .; v_gene: TRBV7-8; abundance: .; j_gene: TRBJ1-3; CDR3nt: TGTGCCAGCAGCTTAGAATGGGGGGTGGGAAACACCATATATTTT; CDR3aa: CASSLEWGVGNTIYF
d_gene: .; v_gene: TRBV28; abundance: .; j_gene: TRBJ1-2; CDR3nt: TGTGCCAGCAGAAAGAGCTTGAGGGCATTTTATGGCTACACCTTC; CDR3aa: CASRKSLRAFYGYTF
d_gene: TRBD2; v_gene: TRBV7-9; abundance: .; j_gene: TRBJ2-3; CDR3nt: TGTGCCAGCAGCTCAACTAGCGGGGGATCCACAGATACGCAGTATTTT; CDR3aa: CASSSTSGGSTDTQYF
d_gene: .; v_gene: TRBV7-2; abundance: .; j_gene: TRBJ1-6; CDR3nt: TGTGCCAGCACCTTGGATTACAGGGAAGGGTCACCCCTCCACTTT; CDR3aa: CASTLDYREGSPLHF
d_gene: .; v_gene: TRBV2; abundance: .; j_gene: TRBJ1-2; CDR3nt: TGTGCCAGCAGTGAATCTCAACGGAGAGATGGCTACACCTTC; CDR3aa: CASSESQRRDGYTF
d_gene: .; v_gene: TRBV5-1; abundance: .; j_gene: TRBJ1-1; CDR3nt: TGCGCCAGCAGCTTGTACCCCACGGGGAACACTGAAGCTTTCTTT; CDR3aa: CASSLYPTGNTEAFF
d_gene: TRBD1; v_gene: TRBV2; abundance: once; j_gene: TRBJ1-1; CDR3nt: TGTGCCAGCAGTGACCGGACAGGGGCGGGCACTGAAGCTTTCTTT; CDR3aa: CASSDRTGAGTEAFF
d_gene: .; v_gene: TRBV5-1; abundance: .; j_gene: TRBJ1-1; CDR3nt: TGCGCCAGCAGCTCCAGGGAGGTCACTGAAGCTTTCTTT; CDR3aa: CASSSREVTEAFF
d_gene: TRBD1; v_gene: TRBV19; abundance: .; j_gene: TRBJ1-3; CDR3nt: TGTGCCAGTAGTGTTACTACGGGACAGGGCTATGGAAACACCATATATTTT; CDR3aa: CASSVTTGQGYGNTIYF
d_gene: TRBD2; v_gene: TRBV19; abundance: .; j_gene: TRBJ2-1; CDR3nt: TGTGCCAGTAGTAGGGGACTAGCGGGTCAAGGGGGCAATGAGCAGTTCTTC; CDR3aa: CASSRGLAGQGGNEQFF
d_gene: .; v_gene: TRBV28; abundance: .; j_gene: TRBJ1-1; CDR3nt: TGTGCCAGCAGTTTTAGGAGCGCGGACACTGAAGCTTTCTTT; CDR3aa: CASSFRSADTEAFF
d_gene: .; v_gene: TRBV6-5; abundance: .; j_gene: TRBJ1-1; CDR3nt: TGTGCCAGCAGCACGGAAGGGGCCTTGAACACTGAAGCTTTCTTT; CDR3aa: CASSTEGALNTEAFF
d_gene: TRBD1; v_gene: TRBV5-8; abundance: .; j_gene: TRBJ1-4; CDR3nt: TGTGCCAGCGGACGGACAGGGTCTAATGAAAAACTGTTTTTT; CDR3aa: CASGRTGSNEKLFF
d_gene: .; v_gene: TRBV13; abundance: .; j_gene: TRBJ1-2; CDR3nt: TGTGCCAGCAGCATGACAGCTCTCTATGGCTACACCTTC; CDR3aa: CASSMTALYGYTF
d_gene: .; v_gene: TRBV12-5; abundance: .; j_gene: TRBJ1-1; CDR3nt: TGTGCTAGTGGTTTGGTGTTGCGGGGATTCACTGAAGCTTTCTTT; CDR3aa: CASGLVLRGFTEAFF
d_gene: .; v_gene: TRBV29-1; abundance: .; j_gene: TRBJ1-1; CDR3nt: TGCAGCGCCCGACGGGAAGCGAACACTGAAGCTTTCTTT; CDR3aa: CSARREANTEAFF
d_gene: .; v_gene: TRBV14; abundance: .; j_gene: TRBJ1-2; CDR3nt: TGTGCCAGCAGCCAAGCCCAGGGATTCTATGGCTACACCTTC; CDR3aa: CASSQAQGFYGYTF
d_gene: .; v_gene: TRBV21-1; abundance: .; j_gene: TRBJ2-7; CDR3nt: TGTGCCAGCAGCATTGACAGGGAAACCAACGAGCAGTACTTC; CDR3aa: CASSIDRETNEQYF
d_gene: TRBD1; v_gene: TRBV6-2/TRBV6-3; abundance: .; j_gene: TRBJ1-5; CDR3nt: TGTGCCAGCAGCGGGACAGGGGGCGCTAGCAATCAGCCCCAGCATTTT; CDR3aa: CASSGTGGASNQPQHF
d_gene: .; v_gene: TRBV29-1; abundance: .; j_gene: TRBJ1-2; CDR3nt: TGCAGCGTTAGATTTGAGTACTATGGCTACACCTTC; CDR3aa: CSVRFEYYGYTF
d_gene: .; v_gene: TRBV7-3; abundance: .; j_gene: TRBJ2-3; CDR3nt: TGTGCCAGCAGCTTAGCGGGGGCTACAGATACGCAGTATTTT; CDR3aa: CASSLAGATDTQYF
d_gene: TRBD2; v_gene: TRBV5-5; abundance: once; j_gene: TRBJ2-5; CDR3nt: TGTGCCAGCAGCCATGGGACTAGCGGGGGTCGTGGAGAGACCCAGTACTTC; CDR3aa: CASSHGTSGGRGETQYF
d_gene: .; v_gene: TRBV6-6; abundance: once; j_gene: TRBJ1-2; CDR3nt: TGTGCCAGCAGCGGCGGACGGGGGACTTATGGCTACACCTTC; CDR3aa: CASSGGRGTYGYTF
d_gene: TRBD2; v_gene: TRBV19; abundance: .; j_gene: TRBJ2-5; CDR3nt: TGTGCCAGTAGTATAGGCCCCGGACTAGCGGAAGAGACCCAGTACTTC; CDR3aa: CASSIGPGLAEETQYF
d_gene: .; v_gene: TRBV27; abundance: .; j_gene: TRBJ1-1; CDR3nt: TGTGCCAGCAGTTTGGCTCGGACAAGCAACACTGAAGCTTTCTTT; CDR3aa: CASSLARTSNTEAFF
d_gene: .; v_gene: TRBV29-1; abundance: .; j_gene: TRBJ1-1; CDR3nt: TGCAGCGTTGAACCCCTCAACATGAACACTGAAGCTTTCTTT; CDR3aa: CSVEPLNMNTEAFF